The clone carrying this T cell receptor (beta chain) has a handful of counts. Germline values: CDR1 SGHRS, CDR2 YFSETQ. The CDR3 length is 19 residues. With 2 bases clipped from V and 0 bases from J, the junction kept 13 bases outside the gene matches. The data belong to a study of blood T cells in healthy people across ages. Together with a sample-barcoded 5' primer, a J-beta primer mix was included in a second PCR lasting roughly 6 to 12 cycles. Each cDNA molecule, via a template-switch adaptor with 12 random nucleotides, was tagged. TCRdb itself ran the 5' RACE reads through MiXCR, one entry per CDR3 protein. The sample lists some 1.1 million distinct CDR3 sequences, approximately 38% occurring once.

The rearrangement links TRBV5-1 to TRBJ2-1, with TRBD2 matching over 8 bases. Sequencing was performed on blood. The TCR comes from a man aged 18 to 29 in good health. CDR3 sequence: CASSFSLPGGPGSYNEQFF. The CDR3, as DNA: TGCGCCAGCAGCTTCTCCTTGCCGGGGGGGCCGGGCTCCTACAATGAGCAGTTCTTC.